The source of this T cell receptor (beta chain) is a study of T cell repertoires in cytomegalovirus infection. Overall study context: A matching HLA type, together with CMV infection, was signaled by public TCR beta signatures. Study-wide results and limits: The cumulative frequency of public TCR beta families identified carriers of CMV plus the relevant HLA. HLA-C-restricted CMV clonotypes gave the most frequent clonotype in two of eight donors.

The CDR3 is 15 amino acids. As to this clonotype: Its antigen remains unidentified. One junction end does not reproduce the germline sequence, and a read error may be involved.

Each CDR3 protein gets one entry after TCRdb re-called the reads with MiXCR. The data show 350,000 to 500,000 distinct CDR3 sequences, roughly 30% seen once. Sequencing used PBMCs. The gene calls are TRBV12-3 or TRBV12-4 and TRBJ1-3, with D uncertain. The origin of this receptor is a human donor in good health (CMV status not recorded). Some clones in this sample may be carry-over from other donors' samples. Here the CDR3 reads CAISLSGGSGNTIYF. The CDR3 DNA reads TGTGCCATCAGTTTAAGTGGCGGATCTGGAAACACCATATATTTT.